The present T cell receptor (beta chain) was sequenced within a study of shared clonotypes between healthy human individuals (dated by TCRdb to the early 2020s). About the full investigation: The cohort included a few men and two women between 18 and 49 years of age. For each donor, three plates each were used for CD4 naive and CD4 memory, two plates were used for CD8 naive, and one plate was used for CD8 memory. To estimate repertoire size and how much clonotype sharing occurs between individuals, the study deeply sequenced the blood TCR repertoires of about 5 healthy adults. Different laboratories and diverse techniques were used to prepare libraries and sequence TCR repertoires, to increase sequencing depth and limit assay-specific biases. Each donor's leukapheresis produced roughly between roughly 0.94 and 9.5 billion PBMCs.

A note on this clone: Its binding antigen is unknown. No per-base quality is available; no much larger clone lies one base away. This sample also contains other DNA sequences that code for the same CDR3.

V loses 1 base of germline sequence and J loses 8 bases, and the interval between the two ends is 11 bases. The CDR3 sequence holds 13 residues, the cysteine and phenylalanine included. Only CDR3 DNA remains: 39 bases, in frame from the first base. The germline V gene (reference sequence) supplies CDR1 GTSNPN and CDR2 SVGIG. CD8 naive samples consisted of CD45RO-negative cells that were positively selected for CCR7, yielding a CD45RA+CCR7+ population without TemRA cells. Donors were healthy HIV-negative adults with no recently reported acute infections or vaccinations. Every donor was a Caucasian adult living in Nashville, Tennessee, USA. After blood collection by leukapheresis, PBMCs were isolated using Ficoll-Histopaque density gradient centrifugation and then cryopreserved in the vapor phase of liquid nitrogen. Analytical flow cytometry was used to check the purity and quantity of every magnetically sorted T cell population. From each sorted fraction, genomic DNA was isolated and quantified by UV absorbance on a Nanodrop 2000c.

Using the deep immunoSEQ assay, TCR CDR3 regions were amplified from genomic DNA by multiplex PCR. For each cell subset, the extracted genomic DNA was distributed evenly across all wells of several immunoSEQ 96-well plates, and each plate served as one replicate. For sorted subsets, each replicate PCR was loaded with 150 to 250 ng genomic DNA, equivalent to 25,000 to 30,000 T cell genomes. Purified libraries were measured with a Qubit 3.0 fluorometer, size-checked on a Bioanalyzer 2100, and measured again with the KAPA Library Quantification kit. Every immunoSEQ 96-well plate was sequenced on a dedicated single-read 150-cycle Illumina NextSeq 550 flow cell. The paper's data handling went like this. Because only junctional sequences without quality scores were contained in the immunoSEQ output, filtering matching that applied to full-length reads could not be performed. To assign V/J genes and CDR3, sequences were annotated using PyIR, a Python wrapper for IgBLAST v1.9, with IMGT germline references. Any read was removed if the V/J assignment was weak (E-value above 1e-6), the CDR3 was missing, or the read contained stop codons, out-of-frame junctions, or ambiguous translated residues. V3J clonotypes were defined as sequences sharing an identical inferred V gene, J gene, and CDR3 amino acid sequence. The percentage overlap between two repertoires was calculated by dividing the number of shared unique clonotypes by the size of the smaller repertoire. Richness of each repertoire was evaluated using RTK rarefaction, the Chao1 estimator, and Recon v2.1 estimates of unobserved clonotypes. Generation probabilities for all TCRbeta clonotypes obtained by the gDNA method from a few donors were computed using OLGA. TCRdb mirrors the immuneACCESS table, restricted to in-frame sequences. Some clones are absent from its copies; in checked studies, under half trace to an unresolved V gene, and the reason for the others is unknown. V and J calls and clone size are as listed in that table; D and trimming were resolved from the DNA. Here the sample has more than 2 million clones; just under 95% occur a single time. Approximately 1.2% of the sample rests with the top ten.

Paper-wide results and their limitations: Even with the large sequencing depth, rarefaction of the sorted-subset datasets indicated that sequencing was incomplete. Higher generation probabilities were observed for clonotypes shared by all four sorted-subset donors than for non-shared clonotypes. Sampling was restricted to blood, and TCR repertoires in tissues likely differ from the TCR repertoires found in blood. Sharing across a few donors was observed for approximately 5% of naive CD4, over 3% of naive CD8, roughly 2.4% of memory CD4, and 0.4% of memory CD8 clonotypes. Estimated clonotype richness was generally larger for naive than for memory subsets. Pairwise subsampling indicated that sequencing depth was expected to affect the degree of clonotype sharing among donors. The genetic and exposure-history diversity represented was limited by the small number of donors.

The receptor comes from a man aged 18 to 30 in good health. Sequencing used naive CD8+ T cells sorted from blood. The cell subset or site label here, explained by the study, means: CD45RA+CCR7+. This chain joins TRBV30 to TRBJ1-4; D gene: possibly TRBD1, on 6 matching bases. The CDR3 reads as follows: CAWSEQGWEKLFF. The sequence in DNA is TGTGCCTGGAGTGAACAGGGATGGGAAAAACTGTTTTTT.